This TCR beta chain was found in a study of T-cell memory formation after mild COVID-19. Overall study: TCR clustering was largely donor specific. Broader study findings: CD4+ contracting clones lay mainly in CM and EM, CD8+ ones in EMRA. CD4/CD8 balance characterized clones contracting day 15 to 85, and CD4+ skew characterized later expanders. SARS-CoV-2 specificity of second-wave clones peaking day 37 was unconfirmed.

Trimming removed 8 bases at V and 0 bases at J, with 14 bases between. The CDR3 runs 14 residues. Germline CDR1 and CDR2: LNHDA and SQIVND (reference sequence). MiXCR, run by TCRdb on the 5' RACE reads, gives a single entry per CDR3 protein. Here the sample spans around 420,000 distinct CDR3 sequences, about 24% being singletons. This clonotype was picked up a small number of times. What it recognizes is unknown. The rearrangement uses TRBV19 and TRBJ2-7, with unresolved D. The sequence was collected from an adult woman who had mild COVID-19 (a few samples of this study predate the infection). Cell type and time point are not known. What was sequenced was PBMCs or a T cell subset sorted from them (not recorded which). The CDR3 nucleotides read TGTGCCAGTTCCCATCGGATGAGCTCCTACGAGCAGTACTTC. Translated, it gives CASSHRMSSYEQYF.